Each of the 29 T cell receptor beta chains below was sequenced from the same sample in a study of PD-1 blockade in classical Hodgkin lymphoma. This table comes from immunoSEQ multiplex PCR, and its TCRdb copy is limited to in-frame clones, with some not included. Among fewer than 30,000 clones listed, 70% to 90% were seen once. As to time point: newly diagnosed, previously untreated cHL patient sample. It was by magnetic negative selection that CD4+ T cells were purified from thawed PBMCs. The sample consisted of CD4+ T cells from blood. These receptors originate from a human donor with classical Hodgkin lymphoma.

The chain links TRBV29-1 to TRBJ2-3, with D possibly being TRBD2 (6 bases). CDR1 and CDR2 (germline): SQVTM, ANQGSEA. The CDR3 has 12 amino acids. Between the trimmed V and J ends, which lost 3 bases and 5 bases, there was a span of 9 bases. CDR3 in amino acids: CSVDFSGDTQYF. As DNA, the CDR3 is TGCAGCGTTGACTTTAGCGGAGATACGCAGTATTTT.

The chain has TRBV2 and TRBJ2-7; 11 bases are a match to TRBD1. Germline V CDR1 and CDR2: SNHLY, FYNNEI. The CDR3 consists of 15 residues. Trimming cost V 2 bases and J 3 bases; bases outside gene matches: 3. The CDR3, as DNA: TGTGCCAGCAGTGAACAAGGGACAGGGGGCTACGAGCAGTACTTC. This encodes CASSEQGTGGYEQYF.

J is TRBJ1-5 and V is TRBV2, with D possibly being TRBD1 (5 bases). The germline gives CDR1 SNHLY, CDR2 FYNNEI. The CDR3 contains 17 residues. Trimming shortened V by 5 bases and J by 5 bases, and 22 bases separated the two germline ends. In nucleotides, the CDR3 is TGTGCCAGCAGTTTCGCTTCCGGGACCCCGGGAGATCAGCCCCAGCATTTT. Its translation is CASSFASGTPGDQPQHF.

V is TRBV5-1 and J is TRBJ2-7; D remains ambiguous. Trimming took 0 bases from V and 1 from J, leaving 8 bases between them. Germline CDR1 is SGHRS and CDR2 is YFSETQ. CDR3 size: 14 residues. The CDR3 DNA sequence: TGCGCCAGCAGCTTGGAACCAGAGTCCTACGAGCAGTACTTC. Its protein product is CASSLEPESYEQYF.

The rearrangement joins TRBV29-1 to TRBJ2-7; the match to TRBD2 covers 7 bases. V was pared by 6 bases and J by 3 bases, with 5 bases of the junction left unmatched. The length of the CDR3 is 12 residues. Germline V lookup: CDR1 SQVTM, CDR2 ANQGSEA. The CDR3 loop is CSVGGFFYEQYF. In DNA form, the CDR3 reads TGCAGCGTCGGGGGGTTTTTCTACGAGCAGTACTTC.

This clone was recorded only once. This chain joins TRBV7-8 and TRBJ1-3; 7 bases line up with TRBD1. From germline, CDR1 is SGHVS and CDR2 FQNEAQ. The CDR3 totals 16 residues. The ends lost 3 bases at V and 0 bases at J; junction bases unmatched: 5. The CDR3 loop is CASSLTGPGSGNTIYF. The CDR3 nucleotides read TGTGCCAGCAGCTTGACAGGGCCAGGCTCTGGAAACACCATATATTTT. The full variable domain, rest sourced from reference TRBV7-8 and TRBJ1-3, is GAGVSQSPRYKVAKRGQDVALRCDPISGHVSLFWYQQALGQGPEFLTYFQNEAQLDKSGLPSDRFFAERPEGSVSTLKIQRTQQEDSAVYLCASSLTGPGSGNTIYFGEGSWLTVV.

V is TRBV7-2 and J is TRBJ2-1, with 8 bases lining up with TRBD1. Germline CDR1 is SGHTA and CDR2 is FQGNSA. V lost 5 bases and J lost 6; bases outside the gene matches: 9. The CDR3 totals 15 residues. The CDR3 coding sequence is TGTGCCAGCAGCATCTGGACAGGGATGTTCAATGAGCAGTTCTTC. Protein: CASSIWTGMFNEQFF.

J is TRBJ1-1 and V is TRBV7-7; D possibly corresponds to TRBD1 (5 bases). The CDR3 loop spans 15 amino acids. From germline, CDR1 is SSHAT and CDR2 FNYEAQ (reference sequence). Deletions cut 5 bases from V and 5 bases from J, with 18 bases between. The CDR3 region is CASSPNPGPWTEAFF. CDR3 in DNA: TGTGCCAGCAGCCCTAACCCGGGGCCGTGGACTGAAGCTTTCTTT.

This clone came up once. The chain links TRBV5-6 to TRBJ2-1, with a tentative D call TRBD1 (5 bases). The germline V gene has CDR1 SGHDT and CDR2 YYEEEE. This CDR3 is 13 amino acids long. V lost 1 base to trimming and J lost 8 bases, with 10 bases between them. CDR3 DNA: TGTGCCAGCAGCTTGCCAGGGCATGATGAGCAGTTCTTC. Its translation: CASSLPGHDEQFF.

The chain combines TRBV7-8 with TRBJ2-1, with a tentative D call TRBD2 (6 bases). V was cut by 5 bases and J by 7 bases, with 15 bases left in between. Germline V lookup: CDR1 SGHVS, CDR2 FQNEAQ. The CDR3 loop spans 14 amino acids. Here the CDR3 DNA reads TGTGCCAGCAGCCCCGGACTAAATTATAATGAGCAGTTCTTC. Translated, it gives CASSPGLNYNEQFF.

The chain recombines TRBV11-2 with TRBJ2-7; TRBD2 matches 8 bases. Germline V gene sequence: CDR1 SGHAT, CDR2 FQNNGV. The ends lost 1 base at V and 0 bases at J; junction bases unmatched: 2. This CDR3 contains 15 residues. The CDR3 DNA is TGTGCCAGCAGCTTAGTTGCGGGAGGCTCCTACGAGCAGTACTTC. Amino acid sequence: CASSLVAGGSYEQYF.

The chain combines TRBV27 with TRBJ2-1, with D unresolved. This CDR3 has 15 residues. Per germline, CDR1 MNHEY and CDR2 SMNVEV (reference sequence). The germline V and J ends were trimmed by 5 bases and 6 bases, with 17 bases remaining between them. CDR3 bases: TGTGCCAGCAGTCTACAAGGTTCTCTGGGCAATGAGCAGTTCTTC. Its translation is CASSLQGSLGNEQFF.

The CDR3 spells CASSRSYEQFF. The CDR3 bases are TGTGCCAGCAGCCGCTCTTATGAGCAGTTCTTC. This chain connects TRBV5-6 to TRBJ2-1; no clear D. The germline V gene has CDR1 SGHDT and CDR2 YYEEEE. The CDR3 is 11 amino acids. The germline V and J ends were trimmed by 4 bases and 8 bases, with 7 bases remaining between them.

The CDR3 coding sequence is TGTGCCAGCTCACCATTTGACCGAAACTATGGCTACACCTTC. This sequence encodes CASSPFDRNYGYTF. The chain employs TRBV18 and TRBJ1-2; no definite D call. Trimming took off 2 bases at V and 2 bases at J, with 9 bases between the two ends. This CDR3 has 14 amino acids. Per germline, CDR1 KGHSH and CDR2 LQKENI.

This rearrangement joins TRBV4-3 to TRBJ2-1; 8 bases match TRBD2. V was pared by 0 bases and J by 0 bases, with 7 bases of the junction left unmatched. This CDR3 region has 18 residues. From germline, CDR1 is LGHNA and CDR2 YSLEER. The CDR3 coding sequence is TGCGCCAGCAGCCAAGAGTTTGGGACTAGAGGCTCCTACAATGAGCAGTTCTTC. It yields the protein CASSQEFGTRGSYNEQFF.

This clone was counted a single time. This chain connects TRBV5-8 to TRBJ1-1, with D hard to call. Germline V gene lookup returns CDR1 SGHTS and CDR2 YDEGEE. This CDR3 has 15 amino acids. The germline V and J ends were trimmed by 4 bases and 2 bases, with 15 bases remaining between them. The CDR3 protein is CASSARRAPNTEAFF. The CDR3 DNA is TGTGCCAGCAGCGCGAGGAGAGCTCCTAACACTGAAGCTTTCTTT. Full variable domain (missing parts from reference TRBV5-8 and TRBJ1-1): EAGVTQSPTHLIKTRGQQATLRCSPISGHTSVYWYQQALGLGLQFLLWYDEGEERNRGNFPPRFSGRQFPNYSSELNVNALELEDSALYLCASSARRAPNTEAFFGQGTRLTVV.

In its sample, this clone was seen once. CDR3 amino acids: CAISRQGADQETQYF. Here the CDR3 DNA reads TGTGCCATCAGTCGACAGGGGGCGGACCAAGAGACCCAGTACTTC. This chain uses TRBV10-3 with TRBJ2-5; 10 bases map to TRBD1. The germline CDR1 and CDR2 sequences are ENHRY and SYGVKD. The CDR3 has 15 residues. Unmatched junction bases numbered 3, after V lost 5 bases and J lost 0 bases.

The CDR3, as DNA: TGTGCCAGTAGTGACCGGGACAGGAGGACTGAAGCTTTCTTT. Amino acids: CASSDRDRRTEAFF. The chain employs TRBV19 and TRBJ1-1, with 8 bases fitting TRBD1. This CDR3 is built from 14 residues. The germline CDR1 and CDR2 sequences are LNHDA and SQIVND (reference sequence). Trimming removed 5 bases from V and 5 bases from J; junction bases left unmatched: 7.

V gene TRBV4-3 combines with J gene TRBJ1-4; D gene unclear. The CDR3 has 13 amino acids. The ends were cut back, 0 bases at V and 8 bases at J, with 7 bases in the middle. In germline, CDR1 is LGHNA, CDR2 YSLEER. CDR3 coding DNA: TGCGCCAGCAGCCAAGATCTGGGGGAAAAACTGTTTTTT. This encodes CASSQDLGEKLFF.

The rearrangement joins TRBV28 to TRBJ2-7; possibly TRBD2 for D (5 bases). The V and J ends lost 3 bases and 4 bases respectively, with 16 bases between them. Germline V gives CDR1 MDHEN, CDR2 SYDVKM. The CDR3 is 15 residues long. The CDR3 loop reads CASSFAGSPPYEQYF. The CDR3 nucleotides read TGTGCCAGCAGTTTCGCGGGCTCCCCCCCTTACGAGCAGTACTTC.

V is TRBV11-3 and J is TRBJ2-7; D remains ambiguous. Trimming pared 5 bases from V and 4 bases from J, leaving 24 bases between. The CDR3 has 17 amino acids. Germline V CDR1 and CDR2: SGHNT, YENEEA. The CDR3 DNA sequence: TGTGCCAGCAGCCAAACTACCCGTGGATCCACCATTTACGAGCAGTACTTC. Translating it yields CASSQTTRGSTIYEQYF.

V and J are TRBV7-3 and TRBJ2-2; TRBD2 matches 10 bases. Germline values: CDR1 SGHTA, CDR2 FQGTGA. V was clipped by 5 bases and J by 6 bases; unmatched bases: 6. The CDR3 runs 15 residues. This CDR3 reads CASSPLAGAPGELFF. DNA of the CDR3: TGTGCCAGCAGCCCCCTAGCGGGAGCGCCCGGGGAGCTGTTTTTT.

To note about this clone: The germline gene is not matched at one end of the junction; a read error may be the cause. The chain is built from TRBV7-2 and TRBJ2-2; a possible D gene is TRBD2 (6 bases). The CDR3 contains 15 residues. CDR1 and CDR2 from the germline V gene are SGHTA and FQGNSA. The CDR3 loop is CASSQRAGFTGELFF. The DNA for the CDR3 is TGCGCCAGCAGCCAAAGGGCGGGATTCACCGGGGAGCTGTTTTTT.

The gene calls are TRBV6-1 and TRBJ1-3; tentatively, D is TRBD1 (6 bases). This CDR3 spans 14 amino acids. Germline assignment: CDR1 MNHNS and CDR2 SASEGT. Trimming left V 11 bases short and J 2 bases short, with 16 bases between. Here the CDR3 reads CAGASGEAGNTIYF. The CDR3, as DNA: TGTGCCGGCGCGTCAGGGGAGGCTGGAAACACCATATATTTT.

The V gene is TRBV19, the J gene TRBJ2-4; D may correspond to TRBD1 or TRBD2 (5 bases each). The V gene lost 3 bases and the J gene lost 1 base, with 16 bases spanning the gap. The germline gives CDR1 LNHDA, CDR2 SQIVND (reference sequence). The CDR3 is 17 residues long. This CDR3 reads CASSIRETAGAKNIQYF. The CDR3 DNA reads as TGTGCCAGTAGTATTAGGGAGACAGCCGGGGCCAAAAACATTCAGTACTTC.

V is TRBV28 and J is TRBJ1-6; tentatively, D is TRBD1 (6 bases). V lost 5 bases and J lost 6, with 14 bases in between. The CDR3 consists of 15 residues. The germline CDR1 and CDR2 sequences are MDHEN and SYDVKM. The CDR3 region is CASSTEDRANSPLHF. The CDR3 DNA is TGTGCCAGCAGTACCGAGGACAGAGCTAATTCACCCCTCCACTTT. The entire variable domain, with the rest obtained from reference TRBV28 and TRBJ1-6, is as follows: DVKVTQSSRYLVKRTGEKVFLECVQDMDHENMFWYRQDPGLGLRLIYFSYDVKMKEKGDIPEGYSVSREKKERFSLILESASTNQTSMYLCASSTEDRANSPLHFGNGTRLTVT.

The V call is TRBV7-9, the J call TRBJ2-2; D is unclear. V was trimmed by 5 bases and J by 1 base, leaving 11 bases between them. Germline CDR1 is SEHNR and CDR2 is FQNEAQ (reference sequence). The length of the CDR3 is 15 residues. CDR3 nucleotides: TGTGCCAGCAGCACAAAACCCTGGAACACCGGGGAGCTGTTTTTT. Its protein product is CASSTKPWNTGELFF.

The rearrangement links TRBV29-1 to TRBJ2-1; 9 bases are shared with TRBD2. Germline assignment: CDR1 SQVTM and CDR2 ANQGSEA. Trimming cost V 4 bases and J 0 bases; bases outside gene matches: 10. CDR3 size: 17 residues. The CDR3 DNA is TGCAGCGTTGTAGCAGCGGGAGGATGGGTCTCCTACAATGAGCAGTTCTTC. This gives the protein CSVVAAGGWVSYNEQFF.

The genes are TRBV9 and TRBJ2-2; D is ambiguous. The CDR3 is 14 residues long. Trimming cost V 3 bases and J 1 base, with 7 bases left between them. The germline gives CDR1 SGDLS, CDR2 YYNGEE. The DNA for the CDR3 is TGTGCCAGCAGCGCCGGACGGAACACCGGGGAGCTGTTTTTT. This codes for CASSAGRNTGELFF.